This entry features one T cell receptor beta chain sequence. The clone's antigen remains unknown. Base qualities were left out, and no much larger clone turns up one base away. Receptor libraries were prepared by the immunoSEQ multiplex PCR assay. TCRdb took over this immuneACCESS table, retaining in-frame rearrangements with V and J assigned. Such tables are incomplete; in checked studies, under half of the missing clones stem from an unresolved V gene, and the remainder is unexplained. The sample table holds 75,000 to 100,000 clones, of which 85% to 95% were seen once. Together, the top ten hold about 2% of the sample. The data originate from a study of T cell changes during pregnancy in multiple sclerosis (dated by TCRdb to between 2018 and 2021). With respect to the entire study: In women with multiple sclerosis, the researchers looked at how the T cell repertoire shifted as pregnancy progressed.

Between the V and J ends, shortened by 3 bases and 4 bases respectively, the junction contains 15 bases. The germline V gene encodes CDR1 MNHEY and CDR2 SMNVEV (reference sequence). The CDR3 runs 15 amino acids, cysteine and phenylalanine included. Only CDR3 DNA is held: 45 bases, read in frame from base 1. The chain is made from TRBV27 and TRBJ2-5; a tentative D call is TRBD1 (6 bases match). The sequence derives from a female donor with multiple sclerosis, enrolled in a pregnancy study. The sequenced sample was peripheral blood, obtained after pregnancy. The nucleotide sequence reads TGTGCCAGCAGTTTTTCGTTTTGGGGGCGAGAGACCCAGTACTTC. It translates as CASSFSFWGRETQYF.